Sequencing of this T cell receptor (beta chain) was carried out in a study of beta chain features in type 1 diabetes. Study-level points and caveats: Moderately but significantly shorter TCRB CDR3s were found in Type 1 diabetes patients in all four CD4+ subsets. When cDNA is sequenced, cells with high TCR expression could be over-represented.

The table lists this clone with a few counts. Its specificity is unknown. Germline V gene sequence: CDR1 GTSNPN, CDR2 SVGIG (reference sequence). Trimming took off 2 bases at V and 4 bases at J, with 12 bases between the two ends. There are 13 residues in the CDR3. Expressed TCRB transcripts were sequenced after all isolated RNA was converted to cDNA. Method: immunoSEQ multiplex PCR; TCRdb's copy keeps in-frame clones and lacks some. This sample has a few hundred thousand clones; approximately 16% occur once, and the top ten carry less than 0.02%. The sequence was obtained from a man between 18 and 29 years old with type 1 diabetes. The chain uses TRBV30 and TRBJ2-7; D call uncertain. The specimen was naive CD4+ T cells from blood. CDR3 loop: CAWSQARRYEQYF. CDR3 nucleotide sequence: TGTGCCTGGAGTCAAGCTCGCCGGTACGAGCAGTACTTC.